This T cell receptor (beta chain) was identified in a study of blood T cell repertoires in COVID-19. Study context: Acute-phase and convalescent COVID-19 samples originated in the United States, Italy and Spain.

CDR1 and CDR2 (germline): WNHNN, SYGVQD (reference sequence). J gave up 0 bases and V 2 bases, and 2 bases lay outside the gene matches. There are 15 residues in the CDR3. The data were produced by immunoSEQ multiplex PCR, yet TCRdb's version contains in-frame clones alone and is incomplete. The table has around 180,000 clones, 88% seen once. This clone was counted once. This chain uses TRBV10-1 with TRBJ2-3, with TRBD2 identical over 7 bases. The clonotype comes from a man between 65 and 85 years old with active or convalescent COVID-19. The sample taken for sequencing was peripheral blood. The CDR3 protein is CASSEAGVSTDTQYF. The CDR3 nucleotides read TGCGCCAGCAGTGAGGCGGGGGTTAGCACAGATACGCAGTATTTT.